What follows is one T cell receptor beta chain and its context. The target antigen is unknown. This specimen belongs to a study of T cells after yellow fever vaccination. Looking at the study overall: The fractions with low cell numbers were processed using SMART-Seq v4 Ultra Low Input. Whole-study findings and limits: Clonotypes found in both CD4 and CD8 compartments made up a small share. Abundant clonotypes from the bulk population could have been carried over as contaminants into FACS-sorted repertoires.

TCRdb independently ran MiXCR on the 5' RACE reads; one entry per CDR3 protein. Of almost 600,000 distinct CDR3 sequences in the sample, approximately 12% were seen once. Germline-derived CDR1 and CDR2 are SGHTA and FQGNSA. The ends lost 2 bases at V and 1 base at J; junction bases unmatched: 2. This CDR3 comprises 16 residues. The chain recombines TRBV7-2 with TRBJ2-2; 9 nucleotides match TRBD2. The sequence was obtained from a man aged 25-40 years who received the YFV17D yellow fever vaccine. Sample: PBMCs, taken on the day of the yellow fever booster vaccination. The CDR3: CASSLQAGGNTGELFF. For the CDR3, the DNA is TGTGCCAGCAGCTTACAAGCGGGAGGGAACACCGGGGAGCTGTTTTTT.